This TCR beta chain derives from a study of human T cells and chemical hapten exposure. Study-level information: Investigators sensitized around 2 cm by around 2 cm of upper inner arm skin with 2% DPC. Broader study findings: Donor immune responses may differ from healthy people's, since all donors had alopecia.

Many counts were recorded for this clonotype. Its antigen is undetermined. The time point was: pre-sensitization, week 0. Treatment defined: therapeutic diphenylcyclopropenone sensitization with weekly scalp DPC. Researchers sampled blood before each patch test went on. The CDR3 length is 12 residues. The V end lost 4 bases, the J end lost 2 bases, and 7 bases lay between the germline ends. Germline lookup yields CDR1 DFQATT and CDR2 SNEGSKA (reference sequence). Study processing details: Across samples, TCR counts had a median of roughly 97,000 and ranged from about 20,000 to 750,000. TCRdb used MiXCR to reprocess the RACE reads, holding one entry per CDR3 protein. TCRdb, not the authors, supplied the V and J calls. The sample carries about 51,000 distinct CDR3 sequences, 9.4% recorded once.

The receptor was isolated from a woman aged 40 to 55 with alopecia areata. Some clones in this sample may be carry-over from other donors' samples. Sequenced material: whole blood, taken in connection with sensitization to the hapten diphenylcyclopropenone (DPC). This chain connects TRBV20-1 to TRBJ2-3; D uncertain. CDR3 in amino acids: CSATRSTDTQYF. The DNA for the CDR3 is TGCAGTGCTACGAGGTCCACAGATACGCAGTATTTT.